The 32 T cell receptor beta chains listed next were all sequenced from one sample in a study of radiotherapy plus CTLA-4 blockade in lung cancer. TCRdb's table, derived via immunoSEQ multiplex PCR, lists solely in-frame clones and lacks some. Of tens of thousands of clones in the sample, 85% to 90% are singletons; the top ten hold about a sixth. This sample comprised peripheral blood, obtained from a patient treated with radiotherapy plus ipilimumab. The receptors derive from a human donor with non-small cell lung cancer that progressed on radiotherapy plus ipilimumab.

This clone was detected once. The V gene is TRBV14, the J gene TRBJ2-5, with 7 bases matching TRBD1. CDR3 length equals 12 residues. CDR1 is SGHDN and CDR2 is FVKESK in the germline V gene. V was pared by 4 bases and J by 10 bases, with 6 bases of the junction left unmatched. The CDR3 nucleotides are TGTGCCAGCAGCCGTGACAGGGTGGGCCAGTACTTC. Translated, it gives CASSRDRVGQYF. The full variable domain, its missing parts supplied by reference TRBV14 and TRBJ2-5, is EAGVTQFPSHSVIEKGQTVTLRCDPISGHDNLYWYRRVMGKEIKFLLHFVKESKQDESGMPNNRFLAERTGGTYSTLKVQPAELEDSGVYFCASSRDRVGQYFGPGTRLLVL.

The chain carries TRBV18 and TRBJ1-4, with TRBD1 matching 7 bases. In germline, CDR1 is KGHSH, CDR2 LQKENI. The CDR3 is 15 residues long. V lost 4 bases and J lost 5; bases outside the gene matches: 7. The CDR3: CASSLTGSENEKLFF. The CDR3 DNA follows: TGTGCCAGCTCACTGACAGGGTCGGAGAATGAAAAACTGTTTTTT.

J is TRBJ1-2 and V is TRBV19; D might be TRBD1 (6 bases). V lost 4 bases, J lost 3 bases, and 12 bases lay in between. Germline CDR1 reads LNHDA; CDR2 reads SQIVND (reference sequence). The CDR3 is 14 residues long. In nucleotides, the CDR3 is TGTGCCAGTAGTACAGGACAGAGCTACTATGGCTACACCTTC. Encoded protein: CASSTGQSYYGYTF.

The chain uses TRBV6-5 and TRBJ2-7, with D uncertain. From germline, CDR1 is MNHEY and CDR2 SVGAGI. This CDR3 is built from 11 residues. V was shortened by 3 bases and J by 6 bases, with 6 bases between the two germline ends. The CDR3 nucleotides read TGTGCCAGCAGTTATCTTACCGAGCAGTACTTC. Translated, it gives CASSYLTEQYF.

In this sample, this clone turned up a few times. The J gene is TRBJ1-6, the V gene TRBV7-2; tentative D call: TRBD1 (5 bases). Germline-derived CDR1 and CDR2 are SGHTA and FQGNSA. The CDR3 contains 18 residues. The germline V and J ends were trimmed by 4 bases and 0 bases, with 16 bases remaining between them. CDR3 bases: TGTGCCAGCAGCTCAAGATACAGGCTTAGCTCCTATAATTCACCCCTCCACTTT. Translation: CASSSRYRLSSYNSPLHF.

V is TRBV19 and J is TRBJ2-7; D is perhaps TRBD2 (7 bases). Germline V CDR1 and CDR2: LNHDA, SQIVND (reference sequence). The CDR3 has 15 amino acids. The ends were cut back, 2 bases at V and 1 base at J, with 12 bases in the middle. CDR3 protein: CASSIRGDTSYEQYF. The CDR3 region has the DNA TGTGCCAGTAGTATACGGGGGGACACGTCCTACGAGCAGTACTTC. Combining the CDR3 with reference TRBV19 and TRBJ2-7 gives the whole variable domain DGGITQSPKYLFRKEGQNVTLSCEQNLNHDAMYWYRQDPGQGLRLIYYSQIVNDFQKGDIAEGYSVSREKKESFPLTVTSAQKNPTAFYLCASSIRGDTSYEQYFGPGTRLTVT.

The rearrangement uses TRBV7-2 and TRBJ1-1; 7 nucleotides match TRBD1. The V segment lost 0 bases and the J segment 4 bases; nucleotides outside the gene matches: 8. Germline V gene data show CDR1 as SGHTA and CDR2 as FQGNSA. The CDR3 is made up of 16 amino acids. DNA for the CDR3: TGTGCCAGCAGCTTAGCGCTAGGCAGGGGGGGCACTGAAGCTTTCTTT. Encoded protein: CASSLALGRGGTEAFF.

The V and J genes are TRBV12-5 and TRBJ2-7, with 13 bases that match TRBD2. The length of the CDR3 is 16 residues. Germline V lookup: CDR1 LGHNT, CDR2 FRNRAP. Trimming removed 7 bases from V and 2 bases from J; junction bases left unmatched: 8. CDR3 sequence reads: CASAPSGLAGAYEQYF. The CDR3 coding sequence is TGTGCTAGTGCCCCCTCCGGACTAGCGGGGGCCTACGAGCAGTACTTC.

J is TRBJ1-1 and V is TRBV5-4, with TRBD1 as a possible D gene (5 bases). The germline V gene has CDR1 SGHNT and CDR2 YYREEE (reference sequence). The CDR3 length is 14 residues. Trimming pared 0 bases from V and 4 bases from J, leaving 10 bases between. CDR3 region: CASSLGQGGTEAFF. DNA for the CDR3: TGTGCCAGCAGCTTGGGGCAGGGCGGCACTGAAGCTTTCTTT.

The V and J genes are TRBV7-2 and TRBJ2-7; D tentatively fits TRBD1 or TRBD2 (6 bases each). V was pared by 4 bases and J by 6 bases, with 22 bases between. Germline-derived CDR1 and CDR2 are SGHTA and FQGNSA. This CDR3 is 16 amino acids long. CDR3 sequence: CASSSLSRGPRGEQYF. Written as DNA, the CDR3 is TGTGCCAGCAGCTCTCTGTCGCGGGGCCCCAGGGGCGAGCAGTACTTC.

This clone was detected a few times. This rearrangement joins TRBV9 to TRBJ2-2; TRBD2 matches 7 bases. CDR1 and CDR2 (germline): SGDLS, YYNGEE. The CDR3 has 15 residues. The V gene end was trimmed by 0 bases and the J gene end by 6 bases; junction bases not matched to a gene: 5. The CDR3, as DNA: TGTGCCAGCAGCGTAGCTGCGGGAGATCCCGGGGAGCTGTTTTTT. Translated: CASSVAAGDPGELFF.

The V and J genes are TRBV14 and TRBJ2-7; D not resolved. This CDR3 region has 12 residues. Per germline, CDR1 SGHDN and CDR2 FVKESK. V was cut by 5 bases and J by 0 bases, with 5 bases left in between. CDR3 loop: CASSRSSYEQYF. The CDR3 DNA reads as TGTGCCAGCAGCAGGAGCTCCTACGAGCAGTACTTC.

This sequence joins TRBV5-1 and TRBJ2-1, with 9 bases lining up with TRBD1. The germline V gene encodes CDR1 SGHRS and CDR2 YFSETQ. The CDR3 runs 15 residues. With V trimmed by 1 base and J by 2 bases, 1 base remained unmatched. CDR3 region: CASSLTGGAYNEQFF. The CDR3 DNA follows: TGCGCCAGCAGCTTGACAGGGGGCGCCTACAATGAGCAGTTCTTC.

This chain links TRBV5-1 with TRBJ1-4, with 7 nucleotides matching TRBD1. The CDR3 loop spans 14 amino acids. V gave up 3 bases and J gave up 8 bases; unmatched junction bases: 7. The germline gives CDR1 SGHRS, CDR2 YFSETQ. The CDR3 loop is CASSSGGVREKLFF. For the CDR3, the DNA is TGCGCCAGCAGCTCAGGGGGAGTGAGGGAAAAACTGTTTTTT.

The CDR3 sequence is CASSKGASNYGYTF. DNA for the CDR3: TGTGCCAGCAGCAAAGGAGCGTCAAACTATGGCTACACCTTC. This chain connects TRBV11-2 to TRBJ1-2; no reliable D call. The ends were cut back, 5 bases at V and 2 bases at J, with 12 bases in the middle. The CDR3 spans 14 residues. Germline CDR1 is SGHAT and CDR2 is FQNNGV.

The chain couples TRBV5-1 to TRBJ2-7; possible D gene TRBD1, 5 bases. Germline-derived CDR1 and CDR2 are SGHRS and YFSETQ. The CDR3 sequence is 12 residues long. With 4 bases removed from V and 4 bases from J, the gap between germline ends came to 9 bases. The CDR3 loop is CASSPDRYEQYF. CDR3 nucleotide sequence: TGCGCCAGCAGCCCCGACAGATACGAGCAGTACTTC.

The chain carries TRBV2 and TRBJ2-7, with TRBD2 identical over 9 bases. V lost 1 base and J lost 3; bases outside the gene matches: 4. This CDR3 region has 15 residues. Looked up from germline, CDR1 is SNHLY and CDR2 is FYNNEI. The CDR3 here is CASSEGGGAYYEQYF. CDR3 in DNA: TGTGCCAGCAGTGAAGGCGGGGGGGCCTACTACGAGCAGTACTTC.

The chain employs TRBV19 and TRBJ2-2, with D possibly TRBD1 on 6 matching bases. Deletions cut 7 bases from V and 4 bases from J, with 13 bases between. Germline V gene data show CDR1 as LNHDA and CDR2 as SQIVND (reference sequence). CDR3 length: 14 residues. CDR3 coding DNA: TGTGCCAGTATAAGGGGGTTAGGCACCGGGGAGCTGTTTTTT. The encoded protein is CASIRGLGTGELFF. Full variable domain (missing parts from reference TRBV19 and TRBJ2-2): DGGITQSPKYLFRKEGQNVTLSCEQNLNHDAMYWYRQDPGQGLRLIYYSQIVNDFQKGDIAEGYSVSREKKESFPLTVTSAQKNPTAFYLCASIRGLGTGELFFGEGSRLTVL.

The chain links TRBV29-1 to TRBJ2-7, with D tentatively TRBD1 (6 bases). V lost 4 bases to trimming and J lost 6 bases, with 19 bases between them. The germline V gene has CDR1 SQVTM and CDR2 ANQGSEA. CDR3 length: 14 amino acids. The CDR3 reads CSVGLTGQLGEQYF. In nucleotides, the CDR3 is TGCAGCGTTGGGTTGACAGGACAACTAGGCGAGCAGTACTTC.

This clone was observed a few times. V usage is TRBV2 and J usage is TRBJ1-2; TRBD1 is a possible D gene (6 bases). The CDR3 is made up of 13 amino acids. CDR1 and CDR2 from the germline V gene are SNHLY and FYNNEI. Trimming stripped 10 bases from V and 3 bases from J, with 15 bases between. The CDR3 DNA is TGTGCCATTCGGGGGGCGGATCACTATGGCTACACCTTC. Translated, it gives CAIRGADHYGYTF.

This chain uses TRBV4-1 with TRBJ1-2; D is perhaps TRBD1 (6 bases). The V end lost 3 bases, the J end lost 6 bases, and 14 bases lay between the germline ends. CDR3 size: 14 residues. Germline V lookup: CDR1 MGHRA, CDR2 YSYEKL. This CDR3 reads CASSHPQAGDGYTF. For the CDR3, the DNA is TGCGCCAGCAGCCACCCCCAGGCAGGGGATGGCTACACCTTC.

This clone was counted a few times. V gene TRBV7-8 combines with J gene TRBJ2-2; a weak D match, TRBD2 (5 bases). The germline V gene encodes CDR1 SGHVS and CDR2 FQNEAQ. The CDR3 is 15 amino acids. Trimming pared 7 bases from V and 2 bases from J, leaving 14 bases between. The CDR3 region is CASILGRLNTGELFF. CDR3 sequence (DNA): TGTGCCAGCATCCTAGGGAGATTAAACACCGGGGAGCTGTTTTTT.

A word on this clone: The sample carries other DNA sequences with the same CDR3. The V call is TRBV15, the J call TRBJ2-7; no clear D gene. The CDR3 extends over 12 amino acids. V dropped 0 bases and J dropped 3 bases, with 3 bases sitting between them. In germline, CDR1 is LNHNV, CDR2 YYDKDF (reference sequence). The CDR3 here is CATSRDFYEQYF. The CDR3, as DNA: TGTGCCACCAGCAGAGACTTCTACGAGCAGTACTTC.

This chain links TRBV7-2 with TRBJ2-5; D perhaps matches TRBD1 (6 bases). The J call may be incorrect, as the DNA end agrees better with TRBJ2-7. The CDR3 totals 17 residues. Germline V lookup: CDR1 SGHTA, CDR2 FQGNSA. Here the CDR3 DNA reads TGTGCCAGCAGCTTAGAGTTGAGAGGGACAACCTACTACGAGCAGTACTTC. Translated, it gives CASSLELRGTTYYEQYF.

The gene calls are TRBV6-5 and TRBJ1-5; 10 bases match TRBD1. The CDR3 is 13 amino acids. Looked up from germline, CDR1 is MNHEY and CDR2 is SVGAGI. V gave up 7 bases and J gave up 5 bases; unmatched junction bases: 2. This chain's CDR3 is CASIGTGDQPQHF. DNA for the CDR3: TGTGCCAGCATCGGGACAGGGGATCAGCCCCAGCATTTT.

This chain joins TRBV12-2 and TRBJ1-1; the table's D call of TRBD1 was not tested on the DNA. TRBV12-2 counts as a pseudogene. This CDR3 is 15 amino acids long. CDR3 in DNA: TGTGCAAGTCGCTTAGGACAGGAGCTGAACACTGAAGCTTTCTTT. Translating gives CASRLGQELNTEAFF.

V usage is TRBV7-2 and J usage is TRBJ2-5, with D perhaps TRBD1 (5 bases). The germline gives CDR1 SGHTA, CDR2 FQGNSA. Between the trimmed V and J ends, which lost 1 base and 1 base, there was a span of 10 bases. The CDR3 length is 15 residues. The CDR3 region is CASSLEGLAQETQYF. CDR3 DNA sequence: TGTGCCAGCAGCTTAGAGGGGTTAGCCCAAGAGACCCAGTACTTC.

The J gene is TRBJ2-2, the V gene TRBV9; D unclear. The CDR3 is 16 residues long. Trimming stripped 3 bases from V and 6 bases from J, with 18 bases between. Per germline, CDR1 SGDLS and CDR2 YYNGEE. The CDR3 sequence: CASSAWPSHFAGELFF. The CDR3 nucleotides read TGTGCCAGCAGCGCGTGGCCGAGTCACTTCGCCGGGGAGCTGTTTTTT.

V usage is TRBV30 and J usage is TRBJ1-2; D call uncertain. The CDR3 has 12 residues. CDR1 and CDR2 from the germline V gene are GTSNPN and SVGIG (reference sequence). The ends were cut back, 2 bases at V and 1 base at J, with 5 bases in the middle. CDR3 sequence: CAWSWINYGYTF. Here the CDR3 DNA reads TGTGCCTGGAGTTGGATTAACTATGGCTACACCTTC. Together with reference TRBV30 and TRBJ1-2, the CDR3 gives the full variable domain: SQTIHQWPATLVQPVGSPLSLECTVEGTSNPNLYWYRQAAGRGLQLLFYSVGIGQISSEVPQNLSASRPQDRQFILSSKKLLLSDSGFYLCAWSWINYGYTFGSGTRLTVV.

V and J are TRBV14 and TRBJ2-2, with D unresolved. The V end was cut by 2 bases, the J end by 6 bases, with 10 bases between. In germline, CDR1 is SGHDN, CDR2 FVKESK. The CDR3 length is 14 residues. DNA of the CDR3: TGTGCCAGCAGCCAAAACTACTGGCCCGGGGAGCTGTTTTTT. Its translation: CASSQNYWPGELFF. Full variable domain (outside the CDR3, taken from reference TRBV14 and TRBJ2-2): EAGVTQFPSHSVIEKGQTVTLRCDPISGHDNLYWYRRVMGKEIKFLLHFVKESKQDESGMPNNRFLAERTGGTYSTLKVQPAELEDSGVYFCASSQNYWPGELFFGEGSRLTVL.

The chain carries TRBV6-1 and TRBJ1-1; 9 bases are shared with TRBD1. Germline lookup yields CDR1 MNHNS and CDR2 SASEGT. The CDR3 totals 15 residues. V dropped 2 bases and J dropped 4; count of bases not matched to a gene: 5. The CDR3 DNA follows: TGTGCCAGCAGTGAACGGACAGGGGTGGGCACTGAAGCTTTCTTT. Its protein is CASSERTGVGTEAFF.

This chain joins TRBV5-8 and TRBJ2-2, with a tentative D call TRBD1 (6 bases). The CDR3 sequence is 15 residues long. Looked up from germline, CDR1 is SGHTS and CDR2 is YDEGEE. Deletions cut 5 bases from V and 5 bases from J, with 16 bases between. This CDR3 is CASSLKMTGTGELFF. In DNA, the CDR3 is TGTGCCAGCAGTTTGAAGATGACAGGAACCGGGGAGCTGTTTTTT.